The clone carrying this T cell receptor (beta chain) was counted a few times. There are 14 residues in the CDR3. Trimming took off 8 bases at V and 0 bases at J, with 8 bases between the two ends. CDR1 LNHDA and CDR2 SQIVND come from the germline V gene (reference sequence). These data come from a study of metastatic and nonmetastatic thyroid tumors. TCRdb reanalyzed the PCR reads with MiXCR. The table records 15,000 or so clones, roughly 25% of them present only once. All patients reached thyroid surgery having received no treatment beforehand. The chain has TRBV19 and TRBJ1-6; a possible D gene is TRBD1 (5 bases). Sequenced sample: tumor tissue. The clonotype comes from a female donor with papillary thyroid cancer or a benign thyroid nodule (not recorded which). Some clones in this sample may be carry-over from other donors' samples. DNA of the CDR3: TGTGCCAGTTGGGGGGACTCCTATAATTCACCCCTCCACTTT. This codes for CASWGDSYNSPLHF.